This TCR beta chain is from a study of T cell responses to AZD1222 COVID-19 vaccine. Second doses were pooled across both intervals (about 4 or about 12 weeks). The study, taken as a whole, reports: Clonal diversity was possibly underestimated, and white British individuals and females predominated among donors. Nearly half of spike-specific TCRs reportedly target variant regions that are unmutated in the B.1.351 and B.1.1.7 variants. Spike-wide coverage was observed for vaccine-associated CD4 TCRs, with dominant responses at 160-218 and 743-854.

The method was immunoSEQ multiplex PCR; TCRdb's version includes in-frame clones alone and lacks a portion of them. The repertoire includes 140,000 or so clones, 88% of them detected once, and 2.5% to 3.5% sits in the top ten. This CDR3 has 15 amino acids. The germline V gene has CDR1 SSHAT and CDR2 FNYEAQ (reference sequence). With regard to this clone: Its specificity is unknown. One end of the junction varies from germline; a read error may be responsible.

Sequences were derived from peripheral blood, sampled 28 days after the second AZD1222 dose. The chain combines TRBV7-7 with TRBJ2-3, with 7 bases lining up with TRBD1. The receptor's source is an adult who received the AZD1222 COVID-19 vaccine. CDR3 loop: CASSPQQGPRDTQYF. The CDR3 coding sequence is TGTGCTAGCAGCCCCCAACAGGGGCCGAGGGATACGCAGTATTTT.